Listed here are 32 T cell receptor beta chains from one sample, sequenced in a study of cytomegalovirus exposure and HLA in healthy donors. PCR employed 60 Vbeta and 13 Jbeta primers. Using immunoSEQ multiplex PCR, the repertoire was profiled, and TCRdb retains in-frame clones only, with some absent. This table has about 140,000 clones, roughly 79% appearing once. The sample taken for sequencing was PBMCs. These receptors were collected from a man between 18 and 29 years old in good health and CMV-seronegative.

V is TRBV7-2 and J is TRBJ1-4, with a possible D match to TRBD1 (6 bases). The CDR3 contains 17 residues. Trimming took off 3 bases at V and 4 bases at J, with 18 bases between the two ends. Germline values: CDR1 SGHTA, CDR2 FQGNSA. CDR3 in DNA: TGTGCCAGCAGCTTCAGTCAGGGGCGAAAAGTTAATGAAAAACTGTTTTTT. Translated: CASSFSQGRKVNEKLFF.

This rearrangement joins TRBV30 to TRBJ2-3, with 7 bases fitting TRBD2. V trimming: 8 bases; J trimming: 4 bases; junction bases outside the gene matches: 12. The germline V gene encodes CDR1 GTSNPN and CDR2 SVGIG (reference sequence). CDR3 length: 14 amino acids. Here the CDR3 DNA reads TGTGCCGTCCCCGGGGAGGGTCGCGCAGATACGCAGTATTTT. This codes for CAVPGEGRADTQYF. Looking up the rest from reference TRBV30 and TRBJ2-3 gives the full variable domain: SQTIHQWPATLVQPVGSPLSLECTVEGTSNPNLYWYRQAAGRGLQLLFYSVGIGQISSEVPQNLSASRPQDRQFILSSKKLLLSDSGFYLCAVPGEGRADTQYFGPGTRLTVL.

This chain's CDR3 is CASSYNNRGQETQYF. As DNA, the CDR3 is TGTGCCAGCAGTTATAATAACAGGGGACAAGAGACCCAGTACTTC. This chain joins TRBV6-6 and TRBJ2-5; TRBD1 aligns across 7 bases. V shed 3 bases, J shed 2 bases, and the junction held 6 bases outside the gene matches. CDR1 and CDR2 (germline): MNHNY, SVGAGI (reference sequence). This CDR3 is 15 amino acids long.

This clone was counted only a few times. J is TRBJ1-1 and V is TRBV6-6, with D uncertain. The CDR3 is 13 residues long. The V end was cut by 6 bases, the J end by 0 bases, with 8 bases between. Germline CDR1 reads MNHNY; CDR2 reads SVGAGI (reference sequence). In DNA form, the CDR3 reads TGTGCCAGCAGCACGGACTTGAACACTGAAGCTTTCTTT. Translated: CASSTDLNTEAFF.

This chain links TRBV19 with TRBJ1-6; 7 bases match TRBD1. Trimming cost V 10 bases and J 4 bases; bases outside gene matches: 16. In germline, CDR1 is LNHDA, CDR2 SQIVND (reference sequence). This CDR3 is built from 17 residues. The CDR3 DNA sequence: TGTGCCACGAAGGGGCGGAACCCGGGACAGTATAATTCACCCCTCCACTTT. It yields the protein CATKGRNPGQYNSPLHF.

This clone has a handful of counts. This rearrangement joins TRBV7-2 to TRBJ2-1, with 10 bases identical to TRBD2. The germline V gene encodes CDR1 SGHTA and CDR2 FQGNSA. The trim removed 3 bases at V and 4 bases at J, leaving 3 bases unmatched. The CDR3 covers 15 residues. The CDR3, as DNA: TGTGCCAGCAGCTTTAGCGGGGGGTATTACAATGAGCAGTTCTTC. Protein sequence: CASSFSGGYYNEQFF.

This rearrangement joins TRBV7-8 to TRBJ2-7; 16 bases agree with TRBD2. J gave up 4 bases and V 3 bases, and 3 bases lay outside the gene matches. This CDR3 is 16 amino acids long. CDR1 and CDR2 (germline): SGHVS, FQNEAQ. Written as DNA, the CDR3 is TGTGCCAGCAGCTTTGGGACTAGCGGGGGGGAATACGAGCAGTACTTC. Protein: CASSFGTSGGEYEQYF.

This sequence joins TRBV2 and TRBJ1-5; 7 bases align to TRBD1. V lost 4 bases, J lost 7 bases, and 7 bases stayed unmatched. The CDR3 totals 14 residues. CDR1 SNHLY and CDR2 FYNNEI come from the germline V gene. This chain's CDR3 is CASSGQGEGQPQHF. The DNA for the CDR3 is TGTGCCAGCAGTGGACAGGGAGAGGGGCAGCCCCAGCATTTT.

This clone has only a few counts. V usage is TRBV29-1 and J usage is TRBJ1-3; 7 bases are shared with TRBD1. The V gene's germline CDR1 is SQVTM and CDR2 ANQGSEA. After removal of 3 bases from V and 4 bases from J, the junction contained 6 bases not matched to a gene. The CDR3 extends over 14 amino acids. The CDR3, as DNA: TGCAGCGTTGATTTGACAGGGACGGGAAACACCATATATTTT. Translation: CSVDLTGTGNTIYF.

The chain uses TRBV7-9 and TRBJ2-2; 10 bases line up with TRBD1. The CDR3 sequence is 15 residues long. CDR1 and CDR2 from the germline V gene are SEHNR and FQNEAQ (reference sequence). With V trimmed by 5 bases and J by 4 bases, 4 bases remained unmatched. The CDR3 is CASSTDRGRTGELFF. The CDR3 coding sequence is TGTGCCAGCAGCACAGACAGGGGGCGCACCGGGGAGCTGTTTTTT.

The chain is built from TRBV14 and TRBJ1-3; the D is unclear. Germline assignment: CDR1 SGHDN and CDR2 FVKESK. CDR3 size: 16 residues. Trimming cost V 4 bases and J 3 bases, with 16 bases left between them. DNA for the CDR3: TGTGCCAGCAGCCGATCCTCCGGTCCTATTGGAAACACCATATATTTT. Translation gives CASSRSSGPIGNTIYF.

In DNA form, the CDR3 reads TGTGCCAGCAGGGCTGGACAGAACACCGGGGAGCTGTTTTTT. The encoded protein is CASRAGQNTGELFF. The genes are TRBV9 and TRBJ2-2; weak D call: TRBD1 (5 bases). CDR3 length: 14 residues. V lost 5 bases and J lost 1, with 9 bases in between. In germline, CDR1 is SGDLS, CDR2 YYNGEE.

This chain connects TRBV4-2 to TRBJ2-2; 7 bases match TRBD2. After removal of 1 base from V and 0 bases from J, the junction contained 5 bases not matched to a gene. In germline, CDR1 is LGHNA, CDR2 YNFKEQ. The CDR3 totals 17 residues. The CDR3 DNA sequence: TGTGCCAGCAGCCAAGGGGGAGGGCTAGCGAACACCGGGGAGCTGTTTTTT. It yields the protein CASSQGGGLANTGELFF.

This chain connects TRBV9 to TRBJ2-7, with D tentatively TRBD1 (6 bases). The CDR3 has 14 amino acids. Germline CDR1 SGDLS, CDR2 YYNGEE. V lost 4 bases to trimming and J lost 5 bases, with 16 bases between them. The DNA for the CDR3 is TGTGCCAGCAGCCCAACAAACAGGGTACACGAGCAGTACTTC. Residues: CASSPTNRVHEQYF.

The chain recombines TRBV7-2 with TRBJ1-2, with D perhaps matching TRBD1 (5 bases). Germline-derived CDR1 and CDR2 are SGHTA and FQGNSA. This CDR3 spans 14 amino acids. The ends were cut back, 1 base at V and 4 bases at J, with 10 bases in the middle. This CDR3 is CASSLVGLAYGYTF. The DNA of the CDR3 is TGTGCCAGCAGCTTAGTGGGGCTGGCCTATGGCTACACCTTC.

The chain uses TRBV27 and TRBJ2-1; TRBD1 matches 7 bases. Germline-derived CDR1 and CDR2 are MNHEY and SMNVEV (reference sequence). This CDR3 comprises 15 residues. V gave up 5 bases and J gave up 3 bases; unmatched junction bases: 7. The CDR3 DNA is TGTGCCAGCAGTAACAGGGGTCGGAACTACAATGAGCAGTTCTTC. It translates to CASSNRGRNYNEQFF.

The gene calls are TRBV12-5 and TRBJ1-2, with D unclear. Between the trimmed V and J ends, which lost 4 bases and 4 bases, there was a span of 16 bases. Germline V lookup: CDR1 LGHNT, CDR2 FRNRAP. This CDR3 comprises 15 residues. CDR3 nucleotide sequence: TGTGCTAGTGGTTCCCCCACGGGGTCGATCTATGGCTACACCTTC. Translated, it gives CASGSPTGSIYGYTF.

This clone was found once. The rearrangement joins TRBV6-5 to TRBJ2-7, with a possible D match to TRBD2 (5 bases). The ends were cut back, 5 bases at V and 3 bases at J, with 8 bases in the middle. Germline loops: CDR1 MNHEY, CDR2 SVGAGI. The CDR3 loop spans 12 amino acids. CDR3 in amino acids: CASSPRGYEQYF. DNA of the CDR3: TGTGCCAGCAGTCCCCGGGGCTACGAGCAGTACTTC.

V gene TRBV20-1 combines with J gene TRBJ2-1, with a tentative D call TRBD1 (5 bases). The CDR3 covers 10 residues. With 6 bases removed from V and 6 bases from J, the gap between germline ends came to 6 bases. The germline CDR1 and CDR2 sequences are DFQATT and SNEGSKA (reference sequence). The CDR3 sequence: CSARVNEQFF. The CDR3 DNA is TGCAGTGCCAGGGTCAATGAGCAGTTCTTC.

J is TRBJ2-7 and V is TRBV2, with D possibly TRBD2 on 5 matching bases. Between the trimmed V and J ends, which lost 5 bases and 0 bases, there was a span of 17 bases. The germline V gene encodes CDR1 SNHLY and CDR2 FYNNEI. This CDR3 has 16 residues. The CDR3 protein is CASSPSRGFSSYEQYF. CDR3 coding DNA: TGTGCCAGCAGTCCGTCCCGGGGATTTAGCTCCTACGAGCAGTACTTC.

The chain combines TRBV7-9 with TRBJ2-3; D call uncertain. Germline V lookup: CDR1 SEHNR, CDR2 FQNEAQ (reference sequence). The ends were cut back, 1 base at V and 0 bases at J, with 11 bases in the middle. The CDR3 spans 16 residues. The CDR3 spells CASSLEPWASTDTQYF. The CDR3 bases are TGTGCCAGCAGCTTAGAGCCTTGGGCTAGCACAGATACGCAGTATTTT.

V and J are TRBV30 and TRBJ2-7, with 9 bases lining up with TRBD2. Looked up from germline, CDR1 is GTSNPN and CDR2 is SVGIG (reference sequence). The CDR3 covers 14 residues. Trimming took 0 bases from V and 2 from J; bases not matched to a gene: 2. CDR3 in amino acids: CAWSVWTSAYEQYF. In DNA, the CDR3 is TGTGCCTGGAGTGTATGGACTAGCGCCTACGAGCAGTACTTC.

This chain connects TRBV2 to TRBJ2-7; TRBD1 might be the D (5 bases). V dropped 6 bases and J dropped 6 bases, with 15 bases sitting between them. The germline V gene encodes CDR1 SNHLY and CDR2 FYNNEI. The CDR3 runs 13 residues. The CDR3: CASSNQGSGEQYF. CDR3 DNA sequence: TGTGCCAGCAGCAACCAGGGATCCGGCGAGCAGTACTTC.

This rearrangement joins TRBV25-1 to TRBJ1-6; D might be TRBD1 (6 bases). With 4 bases removed from V and 6 bases from J, the gap between germline ends came to 19 bases. CDR1 and CDR2 (germline): MGHDK, SYGVNS. This CDR3 comprises 17 residues. The CDR3 loop reads CASSAPGSDRSNSPLHF. The CDR3 DNA reads as TGTGCCAGCAGTGCCCCGGGTTCCGACAGGTCTAATTCACCCCTCCACTTT. The full variable domain, completed using reference TRBV25-1 and TRBJ1-6, is EADIYQTPRYLVIGTGKKITLECSQTMGHDKMYWYQQDPGMELHLIHYSYGVNSTEKGDLSSESTVSRIRTEHFPLTLESARPSHTSQYLCASSAPGSDRSNSPLHFGNGTRLTVT.

This chain joins TRBV27 and TRBJ1-4; no clear D. Germline CDR1 MNHEY, CDR2 SMNVEV (reference sequence). This CDR3 has 14 residues. The V and J ends lost 3 bases and 8 bases respectively, with 13 bases between them. CDR3 nucleotides: TGTGCCAGCAGTTTCGGTGTCGGGAGAGAAAAACTGTTTTTT. Translation: CASSFGVGREKLFF.

As regards this clone: The same CDR3 arises from other DNA sequences in this sample as well. The CDR3 nucleotides are TGCGCCAGCAGCCAACCACTCCCGCGACAGAAACAGATAAACACCATATATTTT. Protein sequence: CASSQPLPRQKQINTIYF. The chain uses TRBV4-1 and TRBJ1-3; D is perhaps TRBD1 (5 bases). Germline V gene lookup returns CDR1 MGHRA and CDR2 YSYEKL. V was cut by 2 bases and J by 6 bases, with 23 bases left in between. CDR3 length: 18 amino acids.

Turning to this clone: The final CDR3 position lacks the conserved phenylalanine or tryptophan, pointing to a likely read error. The chain combines TRBV11-1 with TRBJ2-2; D unresolved. Trimming pared 3 bases from V and 2 bases from J, leaving 10 bases between. CDR3 length: 15 residues. Germline V lookup: CDR1 SGHAT, CDR2 FQDESV (reference sequence). CDR3 DNA: TGTGCCAGCAGCTTTTCGGTGGAAAACACCGGGGAGCTGTTTCTT. Protein: CASSFSVENTGELFL.

There are a few counts of this clone. The chain joins TRBV11-2 to TRBJ2-3, with 9 bases identical to TRBD2. The CDR3 runs 16 residues. Germline V gene lookup returns CDR1 SGHAT and CDR2 FQNNGV. V was pared by 8 bases and J by 0 bases, with 9 bases of the junction left unmatched. The CDR3: CASYSGGSLSTDTQYF. The CDR3 DNA reads TGTGCCAGCTATAGCGGGGGTAGCCTTAGCACAGATACGCAGTATTTT. Based on the CDR3 plus reference TRBV11-2 and TRBJ2-3, the full variable domain is EAGVAQSPRYKIIEKRQSVAFWCNPISGHATLYWYQQILGQGPKLLIQFQNNGVVDDSQLPKDRFSAERLKGVDSTLKIQPAKLEDSAVYLCASYSGGSLSTDTQYFGPGTRLTVL.

The chain carries TRBV29-1 and TRBJ1-4; 10 bases fit TRBD1. The V gene end was trimmed by 8 bases and the J gene end by 8 bases; junction bases not matched to a gene: 8. The CDR3 is 13 residues long. The germline V gene has CDR1 SQVTM and CDR2 ANQGSEA. CDR3 sequence: CSTRDRGEEKLFF. CDR3 coding DNA: TGCAGCACCAGGGACAGGGGTGAGGAAAAACTGTTTTTT. Supplemented by reference TRBV29-1 and TRBJ1-4, the full variable domain reads SAVISQKPSRDICQRGTSLTIQCQVDSQVTMMFWYRQQPGQSLTLIATANQGSEATYESGFVIDKFPISRPNLTFSTLTVSNMSPEDSSIYLCSTRDRGEEKLFFGSGTQLSVL.

This clone has just one count. V and J are TRBV1 and TRBJ1-5; the table's D call of TRBD1 was not tested on the DNA. TRBV1 is noted as a pseudogene. The length of the CDR3 is 16 residues. The CDR3: CTEPRVRDYSNQPQHF. The DNA for the CDR3 is TGCACCGAGCCCCGGGTCAGGGATTATAGCAATCAGCCCCAGCATTTT.

The rearrangement links TRBV7-8 to TRBJ1-2; possibly TRBD1 for D (5 bases). With 1 base removed from V and 8 bases from J, the gap between germline ends came to 11 bases. The CDR3 is 13 amino acids. Germline V gene lookup returns CDR1 SGHVS and CDR2 FQNEAQ. CDR3 sequence reads: CASSLVTGEGYTF. CDR3 bases: TGTGCCAGCAGCTTAGTCACAGGAGAGGGCTACACCTTC.

This clone has just a few counts. The chain uses TRBV6-5 and TRBJ1-2; TRBD1 matches at 9 bases. The CDR3 covers 14 residues. Germline loops: CDR1 MNHEY, CDR2 SVGAGI. Trimming cost V 2 bases and J 5 bases; bases outside gene matches: 3. CDR3: CASSYLGQGYGYTF. The CDR3 nucleotides read TGTGCCAGCAGTTACCTCGGACAGGGGTATGGCTACACCTTC.